This record concerns one T cell receptor beta chain sequence. Produced via immunoSEQ multiplex PCR; TCRdb's table is partial and in-frame only. The repertoire holds tens of thousands of clones, more than 65% seen once, with around 3% in the top ten. The record originates from a study of blood T cell repertoires in COVID-19. This CDR3 comprises 14 residues. V lost 5 bases, J lost 4 bases, and 5 bases stayed unmatched. Germline V CDR1 and CDR2: SGHRS, YFSETQ. What was sequenced was peripheral blood. This chain uses TRBV5-1 with TRBJ2-7; TRBD1 aligns across 11 bases. This clonotype was obtained from a man aged 65 to 85 with COVID-19, enrolled during active disease. The CDR3 sequence is CASRGQGATYEQYF. DNA for the CDR3: TGCGCCAGCAGAGGACAGGGGGCTACTTACGAGCAGTACTTC.